This T cell receptor beta chain was obtained from a study of blood T cells in healthy people across ages (dated by TCRdb to about 2015). About the investigation overall: In model experiments, template switching captured about one uniquely barcoded TCR beta cDNA molecule for every two T cells. The study measured age-related changes in TCR beta repertoire diversity using deep sequencing normalized with unique cDNA molecular identifiers. The donors were divided into four age groups: young (average around 17 years), middle-aged (approximately 39), aged (approximately 62) and long-lived (around 87). To avoid experimental bias, donors of different ages were randomly spread across the sequencing lanes. Two additional independent replicas of 1 million unique cDNA reads from the same blood draw were analyzed for two donors (one aged 18 to 30 and one aged 80 or older).

Reading the germline V gene gives CDR1 ENHRY and CDR2 SYGVKD. The CDR3 sequence holds 16 residues, the cysteine and phenylalanine included. The entry retains the CDR3 DNA only, 48 bases that are in frame from base 1. Cut back by 0 bases and 4 bases, the V and J ends lie 14 bases apart. The 35 to 40 donors, aged about 6 to 95 years, were systemically healthy Caucasian individuals from Russia. Each donor gave about 10 milliliters of peripheral blood, drawn into EDTA-treated Vacutainer tubes. Ficoll-Paque density-gradient centrifugation was used to isolate PBMCs, with at least 6.5 million per sample. Trizol reagent was used to extract total RNA from PBMCs, with at least 6 micrograms per sample. For every donor, an aliquot of PBMCs went through flow cytometry to measure the percentages of naive CD45RAhigh/CD27high T cells. Here is what the overall study found, with its caveats: Because profiling used bulk unsorted PBMCs, naive and antigen-experienced compartments could not be compared conclusively. Because donor CMV infection status was unknown, age-related changes in expanded clonotypes were potentially confounded. A strong correlation was found between observed TCR beta diversity and the percentage of naive T cells measured by flow cytometry. As age increased, observed TCR beta diversity per million T cells dropped in a roughly linear way, and a significant reduction was already evident by age about 40. Compared with the aged group, the long-lived group had more naive CD4+ T cells, fewer expanded clones and increased TCR diversity, a pattern suggesting age selection. Estimates of total diversity based on one million sequenced T cells were considered lower bounds and underestimates.

Library preparation was by 5' RACE. The sequencer was an Illumina HiSeq 2500. The second PCR ran for roughly 7 to 12 cycles and used a J-beta primer mix along with a sample-barcoded 5' primer. A unique molecular identifier was introduced onto each TCR beta cDNA molecule by a template-switch 5' adaptor carrying 12 random nucleotides. Each sample yielded at least 2.5 million CDR3-containing paired-end reads. First-strand cDNA synthesis was performed from all RNA using the Mint cDNA synthesis kit, with priming by a TRBC-specific oligonucleotide. After uracil-DNA glycosylase treatment, a first 18-cycle PCR used universal primers M1SS and BC2_uni_R on all cDNA. As for the authors' bioinformatics: For normalization, 1 million high-quality reads, each with a distinct molecular identifier, were randomly selected from each sample. Reads with shared molecular identifiers were discarded instead of being binned into consensus sequences. MiTCR, set to a Q25 quality threshold and the strictest error-elimination algorithm, was used for CDR3 identification, clonotype clustering and error correction. A nonparametric unseen species model with Euler transformation was used to estimate a lower bound on total TCR beta diversity. Using fastp trimming at Q25 and MiXCR clonotype assembly, TCRdb reanalyzed the public sequencing data and kept in-frame beta chains. Here each entry gathers all rows of one CDR3 protein and keeps the most common genes and DNA. The V and J calls shown here were made by TCRdb, not taken from the authors' results. Recorded for this sample are hundreds of thousands of distinct CDR3 sequences; about 28% of them occurred a single time. The leading ten clones occupy around 16% of the sample.

The table lists this clonotype with many counts. No antigen is known for it. Base qualities are not provided; no much larger clone lies one nucleotide away. The chain was built from TRBV10-3 and TRBJ2-3; matching of 6 bases hints at TRBD1 as the D gene. The sequencing sample was made of blood. This receptor was identified in a woman aged 80 or over in good health. The CDR3 protein: CAISESTGIGSDTQYF. The nucleotides read TGTGCCATCAGTGAGTCTACAGGGATTGGTTCAGATACGCAGTATTTT.